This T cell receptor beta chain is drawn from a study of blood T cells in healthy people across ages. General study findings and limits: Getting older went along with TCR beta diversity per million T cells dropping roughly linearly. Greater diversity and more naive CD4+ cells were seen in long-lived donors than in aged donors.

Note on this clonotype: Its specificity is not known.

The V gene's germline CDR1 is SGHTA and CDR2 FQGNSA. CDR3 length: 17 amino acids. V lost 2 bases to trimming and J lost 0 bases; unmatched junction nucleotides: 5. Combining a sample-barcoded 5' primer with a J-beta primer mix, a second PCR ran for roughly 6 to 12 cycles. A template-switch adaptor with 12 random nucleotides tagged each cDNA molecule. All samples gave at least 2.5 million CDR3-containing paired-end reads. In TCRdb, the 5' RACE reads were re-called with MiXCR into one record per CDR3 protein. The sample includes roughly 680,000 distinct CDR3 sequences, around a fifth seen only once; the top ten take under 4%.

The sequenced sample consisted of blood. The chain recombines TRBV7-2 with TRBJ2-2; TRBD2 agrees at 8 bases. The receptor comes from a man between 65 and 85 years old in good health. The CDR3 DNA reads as TGTGCCAGCAGCTTACGGGAGGGCCGGTCGAACACCGGGGAGCTGTTTTTT. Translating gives CASSLREGRSNTGELFF.